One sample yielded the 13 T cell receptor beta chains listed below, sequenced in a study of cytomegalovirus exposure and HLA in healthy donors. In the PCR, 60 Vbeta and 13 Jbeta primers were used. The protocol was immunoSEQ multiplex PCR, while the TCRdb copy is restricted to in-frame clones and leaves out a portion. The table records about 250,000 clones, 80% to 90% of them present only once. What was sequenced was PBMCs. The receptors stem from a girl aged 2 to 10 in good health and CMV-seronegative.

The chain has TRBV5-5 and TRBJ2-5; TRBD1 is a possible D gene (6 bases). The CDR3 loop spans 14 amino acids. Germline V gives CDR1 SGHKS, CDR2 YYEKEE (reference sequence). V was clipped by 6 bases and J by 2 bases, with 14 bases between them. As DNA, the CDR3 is TGTGCCAGCACCCTAAGGACAGATCAAGAGACCCAGTACTTC. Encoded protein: CASTLRTDQETQYF.

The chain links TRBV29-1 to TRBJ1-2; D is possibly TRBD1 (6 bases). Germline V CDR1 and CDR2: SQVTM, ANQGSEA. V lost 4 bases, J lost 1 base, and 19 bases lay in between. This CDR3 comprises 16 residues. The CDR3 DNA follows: TGCAGCGTTGGTTCCCGACACAGGGTCGATAACTATGGCTACACCTTC. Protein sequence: CSVGSRHRVDNYGYTF.

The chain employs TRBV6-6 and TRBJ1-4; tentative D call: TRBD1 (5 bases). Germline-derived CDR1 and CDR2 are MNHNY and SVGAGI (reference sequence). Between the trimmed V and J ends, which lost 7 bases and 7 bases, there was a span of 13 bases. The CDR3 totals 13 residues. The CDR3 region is CASKGRGGEKLFF. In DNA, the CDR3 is TGTGCCAGCAAGGGTAGGGGTGGTGAAAAACTGTTTTTT.

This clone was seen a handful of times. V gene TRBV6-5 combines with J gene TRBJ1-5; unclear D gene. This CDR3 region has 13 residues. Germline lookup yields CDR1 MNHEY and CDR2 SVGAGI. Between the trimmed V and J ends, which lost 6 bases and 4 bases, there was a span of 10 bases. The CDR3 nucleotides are TGTGCCAGCAGGCGAACCGAGAATCAGCCCCAGCATTTT. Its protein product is CASRRTENQPQHF.

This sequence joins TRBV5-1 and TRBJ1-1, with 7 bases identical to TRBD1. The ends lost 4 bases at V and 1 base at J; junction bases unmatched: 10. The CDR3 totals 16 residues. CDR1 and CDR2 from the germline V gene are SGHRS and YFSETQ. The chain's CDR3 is CASSLPTGTENTEAFF. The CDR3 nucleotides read TGCGCCAGCAGCCTACCTACCGGGACAGAGAACACTGAAGCTTTCTTT.

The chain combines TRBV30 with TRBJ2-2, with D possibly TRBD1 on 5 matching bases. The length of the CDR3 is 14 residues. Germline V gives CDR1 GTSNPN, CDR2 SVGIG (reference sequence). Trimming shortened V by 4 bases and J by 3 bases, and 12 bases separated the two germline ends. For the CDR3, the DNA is TGTGCCTGGAATACAGGCATGGACACCGGGGAGCTGTTTTTT. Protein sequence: CAWNTGMDTGELFF.

The CDR3 is CASRSPGQGGPNYGYTF. CDR3 nucleotides: TGTGCCAGCAGAAGCCCGGGACAGGGAGGGCCTAACTATGGCTACACCTTC. This rearrangement joins TRBV27 to TRBJ1-2; 9 bases agree with TRBD1. V was clipped by 6 bases and J by 0 bases; unmatched bases: 11. The V gene's germline CDR1 is MNHEY and CDR2 SMNVEV (reference sequence). The CDR3 sequence is 17 residues long.

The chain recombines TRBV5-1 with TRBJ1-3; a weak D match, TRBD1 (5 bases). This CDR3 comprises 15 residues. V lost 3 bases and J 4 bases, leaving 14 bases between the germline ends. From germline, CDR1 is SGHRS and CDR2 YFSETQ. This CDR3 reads CASSSPRVRGNTIYF. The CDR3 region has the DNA TGCGCCAGCAGCTCCCCCAGGGTCCGGGGAAACACCATATATTTT.

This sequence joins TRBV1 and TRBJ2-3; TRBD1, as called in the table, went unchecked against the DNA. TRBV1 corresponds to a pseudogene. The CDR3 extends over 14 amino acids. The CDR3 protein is CTSSPGQSTDTQYF. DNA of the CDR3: TGCACCAGCAGCCCTGGACAGAGCACAGATACGCAGTATTTT.

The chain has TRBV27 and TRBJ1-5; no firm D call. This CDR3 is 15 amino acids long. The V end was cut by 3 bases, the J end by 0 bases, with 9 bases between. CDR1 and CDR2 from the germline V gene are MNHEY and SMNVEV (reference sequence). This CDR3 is CASSLEGYSNQPQHF. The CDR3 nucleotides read TGTGCCAGCAGTTTGGAGGGATATAGCAATCAGCCCCAGCATTTT.

CDR3 in amino acids: CASSRTSGAQETQYF. CDR3 sequence (DNA): TGCGCCAGCAGCCGGACTAGCGGGGCTCAAGAGACCCAGTACTTC. The chain combines TRBV5-1 with TRBJ2-5; 12 bases line up with TRBD2. The CDR3 spans 15 residues. Trimming at V came to 4 bases and at J to 2 bases, leaving 3 bases not matched to a gene. Germline CDR1 and CDR2: SGHRS and YFSETQ.

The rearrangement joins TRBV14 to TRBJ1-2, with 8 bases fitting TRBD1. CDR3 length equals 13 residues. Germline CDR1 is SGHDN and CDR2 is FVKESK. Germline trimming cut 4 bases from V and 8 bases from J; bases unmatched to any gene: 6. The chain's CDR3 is CASSLYRDRGYTF. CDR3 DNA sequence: TGTGCCAGCAGCCTTTACAGGGACAGGGGCTACACCTTC.

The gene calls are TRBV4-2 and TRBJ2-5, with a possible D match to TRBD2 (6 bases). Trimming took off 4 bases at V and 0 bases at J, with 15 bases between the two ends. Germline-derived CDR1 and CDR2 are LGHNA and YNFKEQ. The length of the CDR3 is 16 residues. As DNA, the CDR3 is TGTGCCAGCAGCCCAGGGCTAGCGCCGTACCAAGAGACCCAGTACTTC. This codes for CASSPGLAPYQETQYF.